The clone carrying this T cell receptor beta chain was observed at least ten times. Its antigen remains unidentified. The CDR3 runs to 15 residues. V was trimmed by 0 bases and J by 7 bases, leaving 13 bases between them. Germline CDR1 and CDR2: LGHNA and YNFKEQ. After constant-region reverse-primer amplification, full-length variable regions underwent semi-nested PCR with Nested Universal Primer A. TCRdb independently ran MiXCR on the 5' RACE reads; one entry per CDR3 protein. Among under 45,000 distinct CDR3 sequences listed, roughly a fifth were seen once. Whole-study results and caveats: The TCR gene usage of tumor memory CD4+ T cells clustered together with blood and lymph node memory CD4+ cells and with lymph node naive CD4+ cells. Tumor Treg TCRs overlapped most with tumor naive CD4+ cells. The larger-cohort validation was restricted to a single TCR beta V-J rearrangement rather than whole repertoires.

Treg sorting used a CD4+CD25+CD127-/low gate. The sequence came from a female donor with breast cancer. The sample was Tregs sorted from blood. The rearrangement uses TRBV4-2 and TRBJ1-5, with D possibly matching TRBD1 (5 bases). In nucleotides, the CDR3 is TGTGCCAGCAGCCAAGACAGGGATCCGGAACAGCCCCAGCATTTT. Translation gives CASSQDRDPEQPQHF.